A single sample is the source of the 12 T cell receptor beta chains below, sequenced in a study of T cells expressing NK-cell markers. TCRdb reprocessed the 5' RACE reads, with one entry per CDR3 protein and no DNA. The sample holds about 430,000 distinct CDR3 sequences. Sequenced input: blood T cells: a sorted CD56 or NKG2C T cell subset, CD4+ or CD8+ T cells, or bulk PBMC T cells (not recorded which). The receptors here all came from a woman between 50 and 59 years old in good health.

The chain uses TRBV5-1 and TRBJ2-1; absent DNA, TCRdb's TRBD2 call cannot be checked. The CDR3 is 15 residues long. Per the germline V gene, CDR1 is SGHRS and CDR2 is YFSETQ. CDR3: CASSLDNPSADEQFF.

The J gene is TRBJ2-7, the V gene TRBV3-1; TCRdb indicates TRBD1, and absent DNA this call remains unverified. Germline CDR1 and CDR2: LGHDT and YNNKEL (reference sequence). The CDR3 has 15 residues. CDR3 amino acids: CASSASGTGSYEQYF.

J is TRBJ2-7 and V is TRBV5-1; TCRdb designates TRBD2, a call that cannot be tested without DNA. The CDR3 is 17 residues long. Germline-derived CDR1 and CDR2 are SGHRS and YFSETQ. CDR3 in amino acids: CASSLRLAGEGGYEQYF.

The chain employs TRBV14 and TRBJ2-1; the TCRdb D gene call, TRBD2, has no DNA to confirm it. The CDR3 runs to 14 residues. Looked up from germline, CDR1 is SGHDN and CDR2 is FVKESK. The CDR3 is CASSTRDFYNEQFF.

This rearrangement joins TRBV6-5 to TRBJ2-3; TCRdb outputs TRBD1, but without DNA this stays unchecked. The CDR3 runs 18 residues. Germline CDR1 and CDR2: MNHEY and SVGAGI. The CDR3 is CASSYRLGAGQMGDTQYF.

CDR3 sequence: CSVETPSGNTIYF. This chain joins TRBV29-1 and TRBJ1-3. The germline gives CDR1 SQVTM, CDR2 ANQGSEA. This CDR3 spans 13 amino acids. Complete variable domain (other parts from reference TRBV29-1 and TRBJ1-3): SAVISQKPSRDICQRGTSLTIQCQVDSQVTMMFWYRQQPGQSLTLIATANQGSEATYESGFVIDKFPISRPNLTFSTLTVSNMSPEDSSIYLCSVETPSGNTIYFGEGSWLTVV.

The chain couples TRBV3-1 to TRBJ1-1; TCRdb names TRBD1, which stays unverified in the absence of DNA. Germline loops: CDR1 LGHDT, CDR2 YNNKEL (reference sequence). This CDR3 contains 14 residues. This CDR3 reads CASSHQGWYTEAFF. The full variable domain, in which reference TRBV3-1 and TRBJ1-1 provide the parts outside the CDR3, is DTAVSQTPKYLVTQMGNDKSIKCEQNLGHDTMYWYKQDSKKFLKIMFSYNNKELIINETVPNRFSPKSPDKAHLNLHINSLELGDSAVYFCASSHQGWYTEAFFGQGTRLTVV.

The chain uses TRBV10-3 and TRBJ2-1; TCRdb reports TRBD1, a call that lacks DNA to check it against. CDR1 and CDR2 (germline): ENHRY, SYGVKD. The CDR3 has 16 amino acids. CDR3 amino acids: CAISVGTIIGVDEQFF.

The gene calls are TRBV18 and TRBJ2-7; TCRdb proposes TRBD1, but this gene call is untestable without DNA. The CDR3 covers 14 residues. Germline assignment: CDR1 KGHSH and CDR2 LQKENI. The CDR3 here is CASSPRTASYEQYF.

CDR3 residues: CASSLRDKRDEQFF. This chain joins TRBV7-6 and TRBJ2-1; TCRdb selects TRBD1, and the lack of DNA leaves this call unchecked. From germline, CDR1 is SGHVS and CDR2 FNYEAQ. The CDR3 has 14 residues.

The gene calls are TRBV28 and TRBJ2-5. There are 12 residues in the CDR3. Germline V gives CDR1 MDHEN, CDR2 SYDVKM. CDR3 in amino acids: CASTGTQETQYF.

The V gene is TRBV28, the J gene TRBJ2-1; TCRdb names TRBD2, which stays unverified in the absence of DNA. CDR1 is MDHEN and CDR2 is SYDVKM in the germline V gene. The CDR3 extends over 15 amino acids. The chain's CDR3 is CASSLGTSGTREQFF.